The next 32 T cell receptor beta chains were all read from a single sample in a study of blood T cells in healthy people across ages. PCR was performed a second time for about 6 to 11 cycles using a sample-barcoded 5' primer and a J-beta primer mix. TCRdb re-called the 5' RACE reads through MiXCR, storing one row per CDR3 protein. The top ten clones hold about a fifth of a sample with some 920,000 distinct CDR3 sequences, just over 50% of them seen once. Source material: blood. These receptors all come from a woman aged 55 to 70 in good health.

This clonotype showed up just a few times. The chain has TRBV29-1 and TRBJ2-3; D remains unclear. V was cut by 7 bases and J by 8 bases, with 19 bases left in between. This CDR3 has 13 amino acids. Germline assignment: CDR1 SQVTM and CDR2 ANQGSEA. In nucleotides, the CDR3 is TGCAGCGGCTTCGAGGCCGGGTGGGGTACGCAGTATTTT. Its protein is CSGFEAGWGTQYF.

The V and J genes are TRBV5-1 and TRBJ2-4, with D maybe TRBD2 (5 bases). V was shortened by 0 bases and J by 3 bases, with 10 bases between the two germline ends. The CDR3 is 15 residues long. Germline V gives CDR1 SGHRS, CDR2 YFSETQ. CDR3 nucleotides: TGCGCCAGCAGCTTGGAAGGGAGTGACAAAAACATTCAGTACTTC. Translated: CASSLEGSDKNIQYF.

This clonotype has only a few counts. J is TRBJ2-7 and V is TRBV29-1, with 9 bases identical to TRBD1. There are 11 residues in the CDR3. V was pared by 8 bases and J by 6 bases, with 5 bases of the junction left unmatched. In germline, CDR1 is SQVTM, CDR2 ANQGSEA. In DNA form, the CDR3 reads TGCAGCACCATGACAGGGGGCGAGCAGTACTTC. Amino acids: CSTMTGGEQYF.

J is TRBJ1-4 and V is TRBV4-1, with 10 positions matching TRBD1. Trimming cost V 4 bases and J 8 bases; bases outside gene matches: 4. The germline V gene has CDR1 MGHRA and CDR2 YSYEKL. This CDR3 is 14 amino acids long. For the CDR3, the DNA is TGCGCCAGCAGCCTTATGGGACAGGGGGAAAAACTGTTTTTT. Translated, it gives CASSLMGQGEKLFF.

This chain links TRBV28 with TRBJ1-2, with D maybe TRBD1 (5 bases). V was shortened by 7 bases and J by 10 bases, with 22 bases between the two germline ends. In germline, CDR1 is MDHEN, CDR2 SYDVKM. The CDR3 length is 14 residues. The CDR3 loop reads CASTHNDGLGDYTF. The CDR3 DNA reads TGTGCCAGCACCCATAACGACGGTCTAGGGGACTACACCTTC.

The chain recombines TRBV4-1 with TRBJ2-3; TRBD1 matches 7 bases. Germline-derived CDR1 and CDR2 are MGHRA and YSYEKL. The trim removed 0 bases at V and 2 bases at J, leaving 11 bases unmatched. This CDR3 spans 18 amino acids. The CDR3 nucleotides read TGCGCCAGCAGCCAAGAAGTCTGGGACAGTGACTACACAGATACGCAGTATTTT. Translated: CASSQEVWDSDYTDTQYF.

This clonotype was picked up a small number of times. The genes are TRBV12-3 or TRBV12-4 and TRBJ1-5; TRBD1 might be the D (5 bases). CDR3 size: 13 residues. V was trimmed by 6 bases and J by 5 bases, leaving 11 bases between them. The CDR3: CASSPGLHQPQHF. The DNA for the CDR3 is TGTGCCAGCAGCCCAGGGTTGCATCAGCCCCAGCATTTT.

This clonotype was observed a few times. CDR3 residues: CASSLARANVIEQYF. The CDR3 nucleotides read TGTGCCAGCAGCTTAGCCCGGGCTAATGTTATCGAGCAGTACTTC. V gene TRBV7-2 combines with J gene TRBJ2-7; D is undetermined. This CDR3 contains 15 residues. Germline values: CDR1 SGHTA, CDR2 FQGNSA. Trimming took off 0 bases at V and 6 bases at J, with 15 bases between the two ends.

The chain couples TRBV20-1 to TRBJ2-7; 10 nucleotides match TRBD1. Germline CDR1 reads DFQATT; CDR2 reads SNEGSKA (reference sequence). V lost 3 bases and J lost 3; bases outside the gene matches: 5. The CDR3 is 14 amino acids. CDR3 sequence reads: CSASRDRGNYEQYF. The CDR3 bases are TGCAGTGCTAGCCGGGACAGGGGAAACTACGAGCAGTACTTC.

This chain links TRBV4-2 with TRBJ2-1; 9 bases are a match to TRBD1. Germline CDR1 is LGHNA and CDR2 is YNFKEQ. The CDR3 runs to 16 residues. The V and J ends lost 2 bases and 3 bases, in that order; junction bases with no gene match: 5. CDR3 DNA sequence: TGTGCCAGCAGCCAACACCCGGGACAGGGCTACAATGAGCAGTTCTTC. It yields the protein CASSQHPGQGYNEQFF.

The DNA for the CDR3 is TGCAGCGTTGGAGGGGGAACCATGAACACTGAAGCTTTCTTT. Amino acids: CSVGGGTMNTEAFF. The J gene is TRBJ1-1, the V gene TRBV29-1; a possible D gene is TRBD1 (6 bases). Germline CDR1 SQVTM, CDR2 ANQGSEA. Trimming left V 4 bases short and J 0 bases short, with 12 bases between. The CDR3 sequence is 14 residues long.

This clonotype turned up a few times. V is TRBV4-3 and J is TRBJ2-3; 9 nucleotides agree with TRBD2. The CDR3 is 16 residues long. V shed 5 bases, J shed 2 bases, and the junction held 8 bases outside the gene matches. The germline V gene encodes CDR1 LGHNA and CDR2 YSLEER. CDR3 DNA: TGCGCCAGCAGCGCCCTTAGCGGGAGTGCCACAGATACGCAGTATTTT. This codes for CASSALSGSATDTQYF.

This CDR3 reads CASSQGAVGVYEQYF. The CDR3, as DNA: TGTGCCAGCAGCCAAGGTGCTGTGGGAGTCTACGAGCAGTACTTC. The V and J genes are TRBV4-2 and TRBJ2-4; a weak D match, TRBD2 (5 bases). The J call is in doubt because the DNA end fits TRBJ2-7 better. Germline CDR1 is LGHNA and CDR2 is YNFKEQ. The CDR3 totals 15 residues.

The J gene is TRBJ1-1, the V gene TRBV6-2 or TRBV6-3; 7 bases line up with TRBD1. V lost 6 bases and J lost 4; bases outside the gene matches: 17. Germline V gene data show CDR1 as MNHEY and CDR2 as SVGEGT. This CDR3 has 17 residues. In DNA, the CDR3 is TGTGCCAGCAGCTACACAGCCCAGGACAGGAGAGCCACTGAAGCTTTCTTT. Amino acid sequence: CASSYTAQDRRATEAFF.

The rearrangement uses TRBV29-1 and TRBJ2-5; TRBD2 might be the D (6 bases). The CDR3 sequence is 13 residues long. V was trimmed by 1 base and J by 3 bases, leaving 9 bases between them. The germline V gene has CDR1 SQVTM and CDR2 ANQGSEA. The CDR3 sequence: CSVEATRKETQYF. CDR3 in DNA: TGCAGCGTTGAAGCGACTAGGAAAGAGACCCAGTACTTC. The entire variable domain, with the rest obtained from reference TRBV29-1 and TRBJ2-5, is as follows: SAVISQKPSRDICQRGTSLTIQCQVDSQVTMMFWYRQQPGQSLTLIATANQGSEATYESGFVIDKFPISRPNLTFSTLTVSNMSPEDSSIYLCSVEATRKETQYFGPGTRLLVL.

The chain uses TRBV15 and TRBJ1-2, with D possibly being TRBD1 (6 bases). The CDR3 length is 14 residues. Germline loops: CDR1 LNHNV, CDR2 YYDKDF (reference sequence). V was shortened by 7 bases and J by 0 bases, with 12 bases between the two germline ends. The CDR3 protein is CATTPGHSNYGYTF. In DNA, the CDR3 is TGTGCCACCACCCCGGGACATTCTAACTATGGCTACACCTTC.

This clonotype was detected only a few times. The V call is TRBV15, the J call TRBJ2-6; D remains unclear. Germline loops: CDR1 LNHNV, CDR2 YYDKDF (reference sequence). This CDR3 region has 16 residues. Trimming stripped 3 bases from V and 0 bases from J, with 9 bases between. DNA for the CDR3: TGTGCCACCAGCAGGGGCACCTACTCTGGGGCCAACGTCCTGACTTTC. This translates into CATSRGTYSGANVLTF.

This clonotype was seen once. This chain uses TRBV2 with TRBJ2-3; 7 nucleotides align to TRBD2. The CDR3 is 16 amino acids. Germline V gives CDR1 SNHLY, CDR2 FYNNEI. V dropped 0 bases and J dropped 7; count of bases not matched to a gene: 10. DNA of the CDR3: TGTGCCAGCAGTGAAGCCTTAACGGGAGGATGGTATACGCAGTATTTT. Its protein product is CASSEALTGGWYTQYF.

This clonotype was seen a few times. This rearrangement joins TRBV5-1 to TRBJ2-1, with a weak D call TRBD1 (6 bases). V lost 4 bases, J lost 2 bases, and 10 bases lay in between. The CDR3 is 14 residues long. From germline, CDR1 is SGHRS and CDR2 YFSETQ. In nucleotides, the CDR3 is TGCGCCAGCAGCGCAGGGGATCCCTACAATGAGCAGTTCTTC. This codes for CASSAGDPYNEQFF.

The chain has TRBV9 and TRBJ2-7; weak D call: TRBD1 (6 bases). The DNA end is a closer match to TRBJ2-5, so the J assignment may be wrong. Germline assignment: CDR1 SGDLS and CDR2 YYNGEE. The CDR3 length is 15 residues. The CDR3 loop is CASSVTGTPGETQYF. In nucleotides, the CDR3 is TGTGCCAGCAGCGTCACCGGGACACCTGGGGAGACCCAGTACTTC.

In its sample, this clonotype was seen a few times. J is TRBJ2-7 and V is TRBV7-9, with D unclear. CDR3 length equals 15 residues. Per germline, CDR1 SEHNR and CDR2 FQNEAQ (reference sequence). V was pared by 4 bases and J by 6 bases, with 19 bases between. In nucleotides, the CDR3 is TGTGCCAGCAGCTCACCCTGGGCCCCGGCCTCCGAGCAGTACTTC. Protein sequence: CASSSPWAPASEQYF.

This chain joins TRBV12-3 or TRBV12-4 and TRBJ2-1; D gene unclear. The CDR3 extends over 11 amino acids. V shed 3 bases and J shed 8 bases, with 5 bases lying between them. DNA for the CDR3: TGTGCCAGCAGTTTCTTCCATGAGCAGTTCTTC. It translates to CASSFFHEQFF.

The chain has TRBV7-2 and TRBJ2-1, with TRBD2 identical over 12 bases. The CDR3 contains 22 residues. The V gene's germline CDR1 is SGHTA and CDR2 FQGNSA. With 0 bases clipped from V and 1 base from J, the junction kept 16 bases outside the gene matches. The chain's CDR3 is CASSLALIWAPGLAGSYNEQFF. The CDR3 bases are TGTGCCAGCAGCTTAGCTTTGATCTGGGCGCCGGGACTAGCGGGTTCCTACAATGAGCAGTTCTTC.

CDR3 in DNA: TGTGCCAGCAGCCGCGTTAAAATTAGGGGCAACAATGAGCAGTTCTTC. Amino acid sequence: CASSRVKIRGNNEQFF. The chain combines TRBV3-1 with TRBJ2-1; the D gene is possibly TRBD1 (5 bases). The germline V gene has CDR1 LGHDT and CDR2 YNNKEL (reference sequence). Trimming removed 4 bases from V and 5 bases from J, with 18 bases in between. The CDR3 is 16 residues long.

The V and J genes are TRBV6-5 and TRBJ2-7; D is unresolved. Germline V gene sequence: CDR1 MNHEY, CDR2 SVGAGI. Trimming pared 10 bases from V and 0 bases from J, leaving 16 bases between. The CDR3 loop spans 14 amino acids. The CDR3: CATSKGTYSYEQYF. Here the CDR3 DNA reads TGTGCCACATCCAAGGGCACCTACTCCTACGAGCAGTACTTC.

This clonotype has more than one count but fewer than ten. The chain has TRBV7-2 and TRBJ2-5; D may be TRBD2 (5 bases). The J call may be faulty, since TRBJ2-7 better matches the DNA end. The CDR3 is 14 amino acids. Germline V CDR1 and CDR2: SGHTA, FQGNSA. The CDR3 loop is CASSLEAHAGEQYF. In DNA form, the CDR3 reads TGTGCCAGCAGCTTAGAGGCACATGCGGGCGAGCAGTACTTC.

The genes are TRBV23-1 and TRBJ2-5; D remains unclear. TRBV23-1 is designated an ORF whose function remains uncertain. Trimming left V 8 bases short and J 4 bases short, with 26 bases between. The CDR3 extends over 17 amino acids. CDR3 nucleotide sequence: TGCGCCAGCGGGGAAAAGAAAGGTTATTGGTCGTCAGAGACCCAGTACTTC. Residues: CASGEKKGYWSSETQYF.

The CDR3 protein is CASRHLQGADTQYF. The CDR3 nucleotides read TGTGCCAGCAGACACTTACAGGGCGCAGATACGCAGTATTTT. The V and J genes are TRBV6-2 or TRBV6-3 and TRBJ2-3, with D possibly TRBD1 on 6 matching bases. The CDR3 contains 14 residues. The V end was cut by 6 bases, the J end by 4 bases, with 14 bases between. Germline CDR1 reads MNHEY; CDR2 reads SVGEGT.

This clonotype showed up just a few times. The genes are TRBV7-2 and TRBJ2-1; D is unresolved. Germline V CDR1 and CDR2: SGHTA, FQGNSA. This CDR3 has 16 amino acids. The germline V and J ends were trimmed by 4 bases and 6 bases, with 19 bases remaining between them. CDR3 sequence reads: CASSSDLSRNINEQFF. Here the CDR3 DNA reads TGTGCCAGCAGCTCTGATTTATCCCGAAATATCAATGAGCAGTTCTTC.

As DNA, the CDR3 is TGCGCCAGCAAAGGGGGCAGAGACTATGGCTACACCTTC. Amino acid sequence: CASKGGRDYGYTF. The chain carries TRBV5-1 and TRBJ1-2; 7 nucleotides match TRBD1. The CDR3 runs 13 residues. V was clipped by 6 bases and J by 3 bases; unmatched bases: 5. CDR1 and CDR2 from the germline V gene are SGHRS and YFSETQ.

CDR3 nucleotide sequence: TGCAGTGCTAGAGCTGCCAGGGGAAAACTGTTTTTT. This codes for CSARAARGKLFF. This chain uses TRBV20-1 with TRBJ1-4, with TRBD1 as a possible D gene (6 bases). V lost 1 base and J lost 10, with 10 bases in between. CDR1 is DFQATT, CDR2 SNEGSKA, per germline (reference sequence). This CDR3 comprises 12 residues.

In DNA, the CDR3 is TGCGCCAGCAGCCACACGACGGATTCGAATGAAAAACTGTTTTTT. It specifies CASSHTTDSNEKLFF. The chain uses TRBV5-1 and TRBJ1-4; D call uncertain. The germline gives CDR1 SGHRS, CDR2 YFSETQ. The V end was cut by 4 bases, the J end by 5 bases, with 15 bases between. This CDR3 region has 15 residues. The complete variable domain, with remaining parts taken from reference TRBV5-1 and TRBJ1-4, reads KAGVTQTPRYLIKTRGQQVTLSCSPISGHRSVSWYQQTPGQGLQFLFEYFSETQRNKGNFPGRFSGRQFSNSRSEMNVSTLELGDSALYLCASSHTTDSNEKLFFGSGTQLSVL.